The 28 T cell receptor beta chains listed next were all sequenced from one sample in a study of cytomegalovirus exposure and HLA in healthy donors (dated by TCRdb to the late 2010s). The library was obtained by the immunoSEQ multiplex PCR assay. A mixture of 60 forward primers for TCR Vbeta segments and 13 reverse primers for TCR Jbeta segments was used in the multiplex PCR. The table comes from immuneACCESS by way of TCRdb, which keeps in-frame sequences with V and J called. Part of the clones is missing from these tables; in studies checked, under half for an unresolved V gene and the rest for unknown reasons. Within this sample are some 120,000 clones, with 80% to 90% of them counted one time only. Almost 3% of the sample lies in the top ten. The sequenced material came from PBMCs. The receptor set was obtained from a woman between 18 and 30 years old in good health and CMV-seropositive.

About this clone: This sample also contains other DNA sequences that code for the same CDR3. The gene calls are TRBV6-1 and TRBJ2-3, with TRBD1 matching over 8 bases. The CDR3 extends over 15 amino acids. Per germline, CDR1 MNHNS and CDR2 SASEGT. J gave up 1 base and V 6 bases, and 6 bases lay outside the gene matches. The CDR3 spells CASSPGTGRTDTQYF. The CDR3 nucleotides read TGTGCCAGCAGCCCCGGGACAGGTCGCACAGATACGCAGTATTTT.

The CDR3, as DNA: TGTGCCTGGAGGTCAACTGGAAACACCATATATTTT. It yields the protein CAWRSTGNTIYF. The chain joins TRBV30 to TRBJ1-3, with D unresolved. The length of the CDR3 is 12 residues. Trimming took 3 bases from V and 2 from J, leaving 5 bases between them. Looked up from germline, CDR1 is GTSNPN and CDR2 is SVGIG (reference sequence).

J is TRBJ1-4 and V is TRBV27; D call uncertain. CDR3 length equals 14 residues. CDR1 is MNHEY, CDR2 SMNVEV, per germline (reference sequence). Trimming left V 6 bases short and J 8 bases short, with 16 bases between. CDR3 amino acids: CASRAGSAGEKLFF. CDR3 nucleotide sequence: TGTGCCAGCAGGGCGGGTTCAGCGGGGGAAAAACTGTTTTTT. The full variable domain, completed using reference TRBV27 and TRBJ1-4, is EAQVTQNPRYLITVTGKKLTVTCSQNMNHEYMSWYRQDPGLGLRQIYYSMNVEVTDKGDVPEGYKVSRKEKRNFPLILESPSPNQTSLYFCASRAGSAGEKLFFGSGTQLSVL.

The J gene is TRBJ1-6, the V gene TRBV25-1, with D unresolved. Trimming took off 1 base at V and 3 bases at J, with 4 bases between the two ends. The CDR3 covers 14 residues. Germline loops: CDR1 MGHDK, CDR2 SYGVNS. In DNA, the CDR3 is TGTGCCAGCAGTGAATCGGTCTATAATTCACCCCTCCACTTT. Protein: CASSESVYNSPLHF.

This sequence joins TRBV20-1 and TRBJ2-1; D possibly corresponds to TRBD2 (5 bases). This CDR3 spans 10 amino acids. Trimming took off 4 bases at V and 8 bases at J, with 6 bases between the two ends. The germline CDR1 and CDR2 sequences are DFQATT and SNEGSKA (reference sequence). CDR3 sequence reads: CSAKRDEQFF. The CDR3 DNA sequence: TGCAGTGCTAAGAGGGATGAGCAGTTCTTC.

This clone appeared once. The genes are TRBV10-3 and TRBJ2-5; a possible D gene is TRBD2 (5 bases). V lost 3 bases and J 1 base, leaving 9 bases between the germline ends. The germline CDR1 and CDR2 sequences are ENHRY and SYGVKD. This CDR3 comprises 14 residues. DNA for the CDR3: TGTGCCATCAGTGACTCGGGAAGCCAAGAGACCCAGTACTTC. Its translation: CAISDSGSQETQYF.

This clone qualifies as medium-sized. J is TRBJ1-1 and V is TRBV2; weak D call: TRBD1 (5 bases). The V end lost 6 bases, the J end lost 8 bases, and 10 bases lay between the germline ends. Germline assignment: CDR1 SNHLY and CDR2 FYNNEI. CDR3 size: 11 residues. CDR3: CASSAQEEAFF. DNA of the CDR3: TGTGCCAGCAGCGCACAGGAGGAAGCTTTCTTT.

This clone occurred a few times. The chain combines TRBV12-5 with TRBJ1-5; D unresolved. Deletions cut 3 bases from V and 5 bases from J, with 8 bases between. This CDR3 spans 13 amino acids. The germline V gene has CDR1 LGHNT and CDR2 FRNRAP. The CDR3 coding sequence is TGTGCTAGTGGTTTAACGCTACATCAGCCCCAGCATTTT. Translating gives CASGLTLHQPQHF.

The chain's CDR3 is CASSQGAGILYGYTF. The CDR3 DNA reads TGTGCCAGCAGCCAAGGGGCAGGAATTCTCTATGGCTACACCTTC. This rearrangement joins TRBV4-2 to TRBJ1-2; no clear D gene. CDR1 is LGHNA, CDR2 YNFKEQ, per germline. This CDR3 spans 15 amino acids. Trimming took off 1 base at V and 4 bases at J, with 13 bases between the two ends.

The CDR3 nucleotides read TGTGCCAGCTCACCCGGGGGACAGGGCAGAACTAATGAAAAACTGTTTTTT. Translated: CASSPGGQGRTNEKLFF. The V call is TRBV18, the J call TRBJ1-4, with TRBD1 matching over 9 bases. Germline V lookup: CDR1 KGHSH, CDR2 LQKENI. V shed 3 bases and J 1 base; nucleotides not matched to a gene: 6. There are 17 residues in the CDR3.

In DNA form, the CDR3 reads TGTGCCAGCTCACCCTCGAGGAGCCAGAATTCACCCCTCCACTTT. Its protein is CASSPSRSQNSPLHF. The chain combines TRBV18 with TRBJ1-6; D gene unclear. CDR3 size: 15 residues. Trimming pared 3 bases from V and 7 bases from J, leaving 13 bases between. Germline-derived CDR1 and CDR2 are KGHSH and LQKENI.

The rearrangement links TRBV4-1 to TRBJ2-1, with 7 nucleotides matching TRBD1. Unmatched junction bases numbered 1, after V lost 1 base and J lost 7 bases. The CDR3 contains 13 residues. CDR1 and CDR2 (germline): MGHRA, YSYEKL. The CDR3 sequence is CASSQGTGNEQFF. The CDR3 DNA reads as TGCGCCAGCAGCCAAGGGACAGGAAATGAGCAGTTCTTC.

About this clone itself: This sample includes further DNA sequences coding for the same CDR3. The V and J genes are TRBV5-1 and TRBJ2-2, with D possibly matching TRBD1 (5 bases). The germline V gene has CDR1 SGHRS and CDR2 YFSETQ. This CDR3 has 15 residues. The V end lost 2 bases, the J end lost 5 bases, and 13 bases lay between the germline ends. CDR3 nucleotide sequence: TGCGCCAGCAGCTTAGAAGGGGCCGATACCGGGGAGCTGTTTTTT. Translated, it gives CASSLEGADTGELFF.

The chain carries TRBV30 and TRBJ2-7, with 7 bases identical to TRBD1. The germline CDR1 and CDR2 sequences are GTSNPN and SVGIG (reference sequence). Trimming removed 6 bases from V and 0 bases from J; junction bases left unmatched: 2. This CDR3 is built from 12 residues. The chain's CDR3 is CACRDSSYEQYF. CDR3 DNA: TGTGCCTGCCGGGACAGCTCCTACGAGCAGTACTTC.

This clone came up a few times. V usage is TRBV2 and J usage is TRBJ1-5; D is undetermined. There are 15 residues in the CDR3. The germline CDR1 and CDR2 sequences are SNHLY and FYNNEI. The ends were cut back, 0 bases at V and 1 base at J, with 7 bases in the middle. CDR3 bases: TGTGCCAGCAGTGAAGCGCCGGGGAGCAATCAGCCCCAGCATTTT. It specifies CASSEAPGSNQPQHF.

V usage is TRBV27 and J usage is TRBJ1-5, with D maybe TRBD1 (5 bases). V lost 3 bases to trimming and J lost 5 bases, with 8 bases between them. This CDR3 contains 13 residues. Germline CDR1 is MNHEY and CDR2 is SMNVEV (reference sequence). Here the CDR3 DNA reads TGTGCCAGCAGTTTGTCAGGGTATCAGCCCCAGCATTTT. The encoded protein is CASSLSGYQPQHF.

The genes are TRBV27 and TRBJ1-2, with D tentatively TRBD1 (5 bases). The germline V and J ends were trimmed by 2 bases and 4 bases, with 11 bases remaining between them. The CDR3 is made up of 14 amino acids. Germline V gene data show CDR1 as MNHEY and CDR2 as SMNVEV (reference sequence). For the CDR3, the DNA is TGTGCCAGCAGTTTACAGGGATCGTCCTATGGCTACACCTTC. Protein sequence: CASSLQGSSYGYTF.

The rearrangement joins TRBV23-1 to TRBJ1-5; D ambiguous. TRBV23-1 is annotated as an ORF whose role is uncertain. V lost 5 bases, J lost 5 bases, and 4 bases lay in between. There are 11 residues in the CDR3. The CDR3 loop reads CASSTDQPQHF. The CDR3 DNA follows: TGCGCCAGCAGTACGGATCAGCCCCAGCATTTT.

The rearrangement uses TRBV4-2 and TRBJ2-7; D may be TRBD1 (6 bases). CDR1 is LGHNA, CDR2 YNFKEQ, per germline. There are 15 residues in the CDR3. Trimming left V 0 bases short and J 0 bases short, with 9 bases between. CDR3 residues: CASSQEQGPSYEQYF. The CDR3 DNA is TGTGCCAGCAGCCAAGAACAGGGACCCTCCTACGAGCAGTACTTC.

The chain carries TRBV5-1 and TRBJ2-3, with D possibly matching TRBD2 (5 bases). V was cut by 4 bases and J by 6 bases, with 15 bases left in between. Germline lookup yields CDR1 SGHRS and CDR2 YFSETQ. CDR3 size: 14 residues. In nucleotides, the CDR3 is TGCGCCAGCAGCCTAGCTCCCCGTTTGGATACGCAGTATTTT. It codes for CASSLAPRLDTQYF.

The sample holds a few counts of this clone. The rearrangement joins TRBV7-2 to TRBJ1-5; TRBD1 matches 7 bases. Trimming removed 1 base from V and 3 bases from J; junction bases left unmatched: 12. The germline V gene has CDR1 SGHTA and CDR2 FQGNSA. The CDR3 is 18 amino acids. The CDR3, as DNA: TGTGCCAGCAGCTTAGTCAAAGGGGGCGGTTTGTCCAATCAGCCCCAGCATTTT. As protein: CASSLVKGGGLSNQPQHF.

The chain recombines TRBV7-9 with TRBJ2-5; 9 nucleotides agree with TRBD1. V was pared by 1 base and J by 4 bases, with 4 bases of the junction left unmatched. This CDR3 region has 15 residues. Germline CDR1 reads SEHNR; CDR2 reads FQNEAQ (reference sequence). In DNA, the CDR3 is TGTGCCAGCAGCTTAGGGAACAGGGGGCCAGAGACCCAGTACTTC. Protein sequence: CASSLGNRGPETQYF.

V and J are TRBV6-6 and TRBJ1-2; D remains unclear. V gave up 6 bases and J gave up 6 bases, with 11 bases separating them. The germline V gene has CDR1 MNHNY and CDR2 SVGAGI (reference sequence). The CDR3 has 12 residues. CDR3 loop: CASRSPEDGYTF. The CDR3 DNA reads TGTGCCAGCAGATCCCCCGAGGATGGCTACACCTTC.

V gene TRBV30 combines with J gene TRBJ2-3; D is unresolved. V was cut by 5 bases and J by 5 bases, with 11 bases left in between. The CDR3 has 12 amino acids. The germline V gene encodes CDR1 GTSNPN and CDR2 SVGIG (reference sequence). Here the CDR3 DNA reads TGTGCCTGGGCGGATCTAGGAGATACGCAGTATTTT. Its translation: CAWADLGDTQYF.

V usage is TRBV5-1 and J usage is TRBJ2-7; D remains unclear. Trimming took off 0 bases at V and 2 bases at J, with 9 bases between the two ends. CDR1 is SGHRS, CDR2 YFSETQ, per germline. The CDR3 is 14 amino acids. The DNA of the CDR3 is TGCGCCAGCAGCTTGGATGGCCAAACCTACGAGCAGTACTTC. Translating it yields CASSLDGQTYEQYF.

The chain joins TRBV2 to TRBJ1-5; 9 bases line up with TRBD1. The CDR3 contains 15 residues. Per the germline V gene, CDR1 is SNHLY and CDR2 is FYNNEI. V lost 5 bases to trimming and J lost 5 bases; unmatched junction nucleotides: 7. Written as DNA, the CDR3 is TGTGCCAGCAGTTTCACCGGGACAGGGTATCAGCCCCAGCATTTT. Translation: CASSFTGTGYQPQHF.

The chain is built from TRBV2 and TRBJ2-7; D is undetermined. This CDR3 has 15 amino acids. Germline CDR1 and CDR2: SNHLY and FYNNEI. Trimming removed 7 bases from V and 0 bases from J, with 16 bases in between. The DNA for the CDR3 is TGTGCCAGCACCTACTCGGCGAGGAGCTCCTACGAGCAGTACTTC. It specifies CASTYSARSSYEQYF.

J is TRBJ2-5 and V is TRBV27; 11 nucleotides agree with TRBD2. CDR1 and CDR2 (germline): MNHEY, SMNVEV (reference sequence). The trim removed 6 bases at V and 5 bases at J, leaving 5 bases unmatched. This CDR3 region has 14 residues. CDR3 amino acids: CASRLLAGDETQYF. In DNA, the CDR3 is TGTGCCAGCAGATTACTAGCGGGGGATGAGACCCAGTACTTC.